This TCR beta chain came from a study of vaccination and CD4 T cells after COVID-19. At the level of the study: Four females and six males made up the convalescents, with two Hispanic. Overall study results and limits: Spike mono-reactivity was the property of 304 of 307 vaccine-specific clones in convalescent patients. Among reactive clones from convalescent patients, a median 86.3% appeared only post-vaccination.

Sequencing of cultured CD4+ T cell DNA used the Oncomine TCR Beta short-read assay. MiXCR, applied by TCRdb to the PCR reads, yields one record per CDR3 protein. This table holds approximately 12,000 distinct CDR3 sequences, less than 75% found once. Germline V gene sequence: CDR1 DFQATT, CDR2 SNEGSKA (reference sequence). This CDR3 has 16 residues. V was clipped by 6 bases and J by 0 bases; unmatched bases: 10. The treatment denotes: roughly ten-day PBMC culture with coronavirus spike peptide pools or control peptides (ViraFEST assay). A word on this clonotype: What it binds is unknown.

The gene calls are TRBV20-1 and TRBJ2-3; 9 nucleotides agree with TRBD2. This TCR derives from a human donor who had recovered from COVID-19. This specimen was CD4+ T cells from blood, cultured in vitro, taken before SARS-CoV-2 vaccination. The CDR3 region is CSAAVASGVSTDTQYF. CDR3 in DNA: TGCAGTGCCGCCGTGGCTAGCGGGGTTAGCACAGATACGCAGTATTTT.